A single sample gave rise to the 20 T cell receptor beta chains below, sequenced in a study of blood T cell repertoires in COVID-19. Clones were read by immunoSEQ multiplex PCR, and TCRdb kept only the in-frame ones, dropping some. Here the sample spans tens of thousands of clones, approximately 85% being singletons. The specimen was peripheral blood. Receptors originate from a human donor in a cohort sampled during active COVID-19.

V gene TRBV5-1 combines with J gene TRBJ1-3; no clear D gene. Germline-derived CDR1 and CDR2 are SGHRS and YFSETQ. V lost 4 bases and J 0 bases, leaving 11 bases between the germline ends. The CDR3 length is 15 residues. In DNA, the CDR3 is TGCGCCAGCAGCCCGGACGGGAGCTCTGGAAACACCATATATTTT. This sequence encodes CASSPDGSSGNTIYF.

The rearrangement links TRBV5-4 to TRBJ2-7; TRBD2 might be the D (7 bases). Germline lookup yields CDR1 SGHNT and CDR2 YYREEE (reference sequence). V was trimmed by 1 base and J by 4 bases, leaving 15 bases between them. This CDR3 has 15 amino acids. In nucleotides, the CDR3 is TGTGCCAGCAGCTTGTACCGGGGGGCCGCGTACGAGCAGTACTTC. It yields the protein CASSLYRGAAYEQYF. Using reference TRBV5-4 and TRBJ2-7 for the parts outside the CDR3, the full variable domain is ETGVTQSPTHLIKTRGQQVTLRCSSQSGHNTVSWYQQALGQGPQFIFQYYREEENGRGNFPPRFSGLQFPNYSSELNVNALELDDSALYLCASSLYRGAAYEQYFGPGTRLTVT.

The chain has TRBV24-1 and TRBJ1-5, with 10 bases lining up with TRBD1. J was trimmed by 6 bases and V by 3 bases; bases with no gene match: 7. CDR3 length equals 16 residues. Germline CDR1 and CDR2: KGHDR and SFDVKD. DNA for the CDR3: TGTGCCACCAGTGATGGCGGACAGGGGGTTACTCAGCCCCAGCATTTT. Encoded protein: CATSDGGQGVTQPQHF.

The chain combines TRBV7-2 with TRBJ2-1, with D possibly being TRBD2 (6 bases). Germline loops: CDR1 SGHTA, CDR2 FQGNSA. Trimming removed 3 bases at V and 8 bases at J, with 8 bases between. The CDR3 is 12 amino acids. Written as DNA, the CDR3 is TGTGCCAGCAGCTTTAGGAGGGATGAGCAGTTCTTC. As protein: CASSFRRDEQFF. Combining the CDR3 with reference TRBV7-2 and TRBJ2-1 gives the whole variable domain GAGVSQSPSNKVTEKGKDVELRCDPISGHTALYWYRQSLGQGLEFLIYFQGNSAPDKSGLPSDRFSAERTGGSVSTLTIQRTQQEDSAVYLCASSFRRDEQFFGPGTRLTVL.

The genes are TRBV28 and TRBJ2-2; 9 nucleotides agree with TRBD1. The length of the CDR3 is 15 residues. V was clipped by 6 bases and J by 4 bases; unmatched bases: 6. Germline values: CDR1 MDHEN, CDR2 SYDVKM. CDR3 sequence: CASRGQGRGTGELFF. The CDR3 DNA reads TGTGCCAGCAGGGGACAGGGTAGAGGCACCGGGGAGCTGTTTTTT.

CDR3 bases: TGCAGTGCTAGTCTGACAGGCCTTTCCTACGAGCAGTACTTC. This codes for CSASLTGLSYEQYF. V and J are TRBV20-1 and TRBJ2-7, with a tentative D call TRBD1 (6 bases). Germline V gene data show CDR1 as DFQATT and CDR2 as SNEGSKA (reference sequence). V was pared by 3 bases and J by 1 base, with 13 bases between. CDR3 length: 14 residues.

The CDR3 DNA follows: TGTGCCACCAGCGTAAGGACAGGGGAGTCTGGGGCCAACGTCCTGACTTTC. Residues: CATSVRTGESGANVLTF. The chain links TRBV15 to TRBJ2-6, with TRBD1 matching over 9 bases. The CDR3 totals 17 residues. J gave up 1 base and V 5 bases, and 6 bases lay outside the gene matches. Germline V CDR1 and CDR2: LNHNV, YYDKDF (reference sequence).

This clone was seen a single time. This CDR3 is CASSLARYGHQETQYF. For the CDR3, the DNA is TGTGCCAGCAGCTTAGCGCGGTACGGCCATCAAGAGACCCAGTACTTC. The V call is TRBV7-9, the J call TRBJ2-5; no clear D. The V gene lost 0 bases and the J gene lost 2 bases, with 13 bases spanning the gap. This CDR3 has 16 amino acids. Germline-derived CDR1 and CDR2 are SEHNR and FQNEAQ (reference sequence).

The rearrangement uses TRBV12-3 or TRBV12-4 and TRBJ1-2; 10 nucleotides align to TRBD1. The CDR3 length is 13 residues. Losses at the gene ends were 4 bases for V and 8 bases for J; bases not matched to a gene: 4. The DNA of the CDR3 is TGTGCCAGCAGTTCGACAGGGGGCCAGGGCTACACCTTC. Encoded protein: CASSSTGGQGYTF.

V and J are TRBV19 and TRBJ2-5, with 9 bases identical to TRBD2. CDR3 length equals 15 residues. After removal of 6 bases from V and 4 bases from J, the junction contained 9 bases not matched to a gene. Germline V gene lookup returns CDR1 LNHDA and CDR2 SQIVND (reference sequence). The CDR3 region has the DNA TGTGCCAGTAGGGCGGGAGGGGGCGCAGGAGAGACCCAGTACTTC. Translation gives CASRAGGGAGETQYF.

This clone showed up just a few times. The chain links TRBV19 to TRBJ1-2; D possibly corresponds to TRBD1 (5 bases). Germline CDR1 LNHDA, CDR2 SQIVND (reference sequence). This CDR3 has 13 amino acids. Trimming pared 11 bases from V and 3 bases from J, leaving 16 bases between. The CDR3 loop reads CAVEHTGYYGYTF. The CDR3 nucleotides read TGTGCCGTCGAGCACACAGGATACTATGGCTACACCTTC.

CDR3 in amino acids: CASRTGTGVEVYTF. The CDR3, as DNA: TGTGCCAGCAGAACCGGGACAGGCGTGGAGGTCTACACCTTC. The chain links TRBV6-5 to TRBJ1-2, with 8 bases identical to TRBD1. CDR1 and CDR2 (germline): MNHEY, SVGAGI. Trimming at V came to 6 bases and at J to 10 bases, leaving 13 bases not matched to a gene. The CDR3 consists of 14 residues.

The chain carries TRBV6-5 and TRBJ1-6; D is undetermined. Deletions cut 5 bases from V and 4 bases from J, with 12 bases between. This CDR3 has 15 amino acids. Germline CDR1 reads MNHEY; CDR2 reads SVGAGI. CDR3 residues: CASSTNGQYNSPLHF. For the CDR3, the DNA is TGTGCCAGCAGTACGAATGGCCAGTATAATTCACCCCTCCACTTT.

This clone was seen only a few times. The gene calls are TRBV7-8 and TRBJ2-7; D is unresolved. Germline V CDR1 and CDR2: SGHVS, FQNEAQ. This CDR3 is built from 14 residues. V was pared by 5 bases and J by 0 bases, with 11 bases between. The CDR3 DNA is TGTGCCAGCAGCCCCCGACACCTCTCCTACGAGCAGTACTTC. Protein product: CASSPRHLSYEQYF.

The chain employs TRBV30 and TRBJ1-1; D possibly corresponds to TRBD1 (5 bases). CDR1 GTSNPN and CDR2 SVGIG come from the germline V gene (reference sequence). The CDR3 contains 12 residues. The ends were cut back, 1 base at V and 5 bases at J, with 8 bases in the middle. The chain's CDR3 is CAWSGQSTEAFF. CDR3 sequence (DNA): TGTGCCTGGAGTGGACAGAGTACTGAAGCTTTCTTT.

V gene TRBV11-2 combines with J gene TRBJ1-2; no clear D. In germline, CDR1 is SGHAT, CDR2 FQNNGV. The CDR3 sequence is 11 residues long. V lost 6 bases to trimming and J lost 5 bases, with 7 bases between them. The CDR3 DNA reads as TGTGCCAGCAGTAGTAATTATGGCTACACCTTC. This codes for CASSSNYGYTF.

The chain couples TRBV10-1 to TRBJ1-6; 7 bases map to TRBD1. The CDR3 is made up of 18 amino acids. V was clipped by 3 bases and J by 0 bases; unmatched bases: 8. Germline V gives CDR1 WNHNN, CDR2 SYGVQD (reference sequence). CDR3: CASSEGTARSSYNSPLHF. The CDR3 bases are TGCGCCAGCAGTGAAGGGACAGCGAGGAGCTCCTATAATTCACCCCTCCACTTT.

The chain recombines TRBV6-5 with TRBJ1-1, with a weak D call TRBD1 (5 bases). CDR3 length equals 16 residues. Germline CDR1 reads MNHEY; CDR2 reads SVGAGI. V was trimmed by 4 bases and J by 0 bases, leaving 15 bases between them. The CDR3 protein is CASSSHRTRVNTEAFF. The DNA of the CDR3 is TGTGCCAGCAGTTCACACCGGACACGAGTGAACACTGAAGCTTTCTTT.

CDR3 protein: CASSRRQGDTEAFF. CDR3 nucleotides: TGTGCCAGCAGTCGCCGACAGGGGGACACTGAAGCTTTCTTT. The J gene is TRBJ1-1, the V gene TRBV6-6; 9 bases line up with TRBD1. In germline, CDR1 is MNHNY, CDR2 SVGAGI (reference sequence). The CDR3 consists of 14 residues. The ends lost 5 bases at V and 3 bases at J; junction bases unmatched: 4.

The V and J genes are TRBV5-6 and TRBJ1-1; D may be TRBD1 (5 bases). V was cut by 1 base and J by 2 bases, with 12 bases left in between. Germline lookup yields CDR1 SGHDT and CDR2 YYEEEE. The CDR3 has 15 residues. The chain's CDR3 is CASSLKGKLNTEAFF. CDR3 nucleotides: TGTGCCAGCAGCTTGAAGGGGAAGCTTAACACTGAAGCTTTCTTT.